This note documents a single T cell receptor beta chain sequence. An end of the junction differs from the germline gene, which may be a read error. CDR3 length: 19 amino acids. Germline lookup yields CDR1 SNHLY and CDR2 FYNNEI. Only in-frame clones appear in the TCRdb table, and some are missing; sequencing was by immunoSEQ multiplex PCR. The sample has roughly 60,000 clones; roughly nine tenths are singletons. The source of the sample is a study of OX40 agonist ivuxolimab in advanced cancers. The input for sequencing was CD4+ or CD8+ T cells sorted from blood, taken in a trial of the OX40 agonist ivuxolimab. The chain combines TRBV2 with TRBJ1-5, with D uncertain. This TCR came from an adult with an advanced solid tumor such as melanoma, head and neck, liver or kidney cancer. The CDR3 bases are TGTGCCAGCAGTGGACTCCCCACCCTCGGACGGGCTAGCGATCAGCCCCAGCATTTT. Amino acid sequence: CASSGLPTLGRASDQPQHF.